These T cell receptor beta chains were read from a single sample in a study of cytomegalovirus exposure and HLA in healthy donors. Clones were read by immunoSEQ multiplex PCR, and TCRdb kept only the in-frame ones, dropping some. The sample carries 250,000 to 400,000 clones, roughly 87% recorded once. The sequencing input was PBMCs. The receptors come from a woman in her 30s in good health and CMV-seropositive. CDR3s include the opening cysteine and the closing phenylalanine or tryptophan. The D gene is left open where the match is weak. Expanded clones get a size class; other rows say once, few or many, or leave the size out.

D gene	clone size	V gene	J gene	CDR3 DNA	CDR3 protein
NA	NA	TRBV28	TRBJ1-4	TGTGCCAGCAGTCTGGGAGGGACGTCTGGAGAAAAACTGTTTTTT	CASSLGGTSGEKLFF
TRBD1	NA	TRBV5-1	TRBJ2-7	TGCGCCAGCAGCTTAGGACAGGGCGGCTACGAGCAGTACTTC	CASSLGQGGYEQYF
TRBD2	NA	TRBV30	TRBJ2-7	TGTGCCTGGAGCCCTCGAGGCGGGGGGCGCCTGTACTTC	CAWSPRGGGRLYF
NA	NA	TRBV4-3	TRBJ1-5	TGCGCCAGCAGCCAGGCTCAAGTCAGCAATCAGCCCCAGCATTTT	CASSQAQVSNQPQHF
TRBD1	NA	TRBV7-3	TRBJ2-1	TGTGCCAGCAGCTCCACAGGGGTGAGCTCCTACAATGAGCAGTTCTTC	CASSSTGVSSYNEQFF
NA	NA	TRBV20-1	TRBJ1-1	TGCAGTGCTAACCCTGTGGCTGAAGCTTTCTTT	CSANPVAEAFF
NA	few	TRBV7-2	TRBJ1-3	TGTGCCAGCTCCTCTGGGGCGGGAAACACCATATATTTT	CASSSGAGNTIYF
TRBD1	NA	TRBV28	TRBJ1-5	TGTGCCAGCCGGACAGGGTGGAATAACAATCAGCCCCAGCATTTT	CASRTGWNNNQPQHF
NA	NA	TRBV18	TRBJ1-1	TGTGCCAGCTCACCTTCGGGAAGAGAAGCTTTCTTT	CASSPSGREAFF
NA	NA	TRBV7-9	TRBJ2-3	TGTGCCAGCAGGGATGTAGTGGATACGCAGTATTTT	CASRDVVDTQYF
TRBD2	NA	TRBV11-3	TRBJ2-7	TGTGCCAGCAGCTTATCCTGGGGGGGATCCTACGAGCAGTACTTC	CASSLSWGGSYEQYF
NA	NA	TRBV5-4	TRBJ1-1	TGTGCCAGCAGCCCCAGGGTGGGAGACACTGAAGCTTTCTTT	CASSPRVGDTEAFF
NA	NA	TRBV30	TRBJ1-1	TGTGCCTGGAGCAGGAACACTGAAGCTTTCTTT	CAWSRNTEAFF
NA	NA	TRBV2	TRBJ2-6	TGTGCCAGTCGTGGGGGGTCTGGGGCCAACGTCCTGACTTTC	CASRGGSGANVLTF
TRBD1	NA	TRBV30	TRBJ2-7	TGTGCCTGGAGTGTACTGGGACAGGACTACGAGCAGTACTTC	CAWSVLGQDYEQYF
NA	many	TRBV5-4	TRBJ2-7	TGTGCCAGCACCCTGAACCCGGGACTCGCCTACGAGCAGTACTTC	CASTLNPGLAYEQYF
TRBD1	NA	TRBV5-1	TRBJ2-7	TGCGCCAGCAGCTTGGGACAGGGGGTAAGATACGAGCAGTACTTC	CASSLGQGVRYEQYF
NA	NA	TRBV5-6	TRBJ2-5	TGTGCCAGCGCCACCCCGCAAGGGATAGAGACCCAGTACTTC	CASATPQGIETQYF
TRBD1	NA	TRBV19	TRBJ1-2	TGTGCCAGTAGTGGCTACCGGGACAGGGGGCGATTAGGTGACTATGGCTACACCTTC	CASSGYRDRGRLGDYGYTF
NA	NA	TRBV7-2	TRBJ1-5	TGTGCCAGCAGCTCCTCAGGGGCCAATCAGCCCCAGCATTTT	CASSSSGANQPQHF
NA	NA	TRBV10-3	TRBJ1-5	TGTGCCATCAGTGGGCAGCATGAGAATCAGCCCCAGCATTTT	CAISGQHENQPQHF
NA	once	TRBV6-1	TRBJ2-3	TGTGCCAGCCCAGAGCACCTGGGTGTCCCAGATACGCAGTATTTT	CASPEHLGVPDTQYF
NA	NA	TRBV5-1	TRBJ2-1	TGCGCCAGCAGCTTTACGACAGGCGGATGGGAGCAGTTCTTC	CASSFTTGGWEQFF
TRBD2	NA	TRBV27	TRBJ2-7	TGTGCCAGCAGTGCGACTAGCGGGGGTGGCCTCGGCGTCGAGCAGTACTTC	CASSATSGGGLGVEQYF
TRBD1	NA	TRBV18	TRBJ2-7	TGTGCCAGCTCACCACTCTCGGGACAGGGTACCTACGAGCAGTACTTC	CASSPLSGQGTYEQYF
NA	NA	TRBV7-2	TRBJ2-7	TGTGCCAGCAGCCTTTCAGGGGACGAGCAGTACTTC	CASSLSGDEQYF
NA	once	TRBV5-1	TRBJ1-3	TGCGCCAGCAGTTTGGGGCATTCGATCTCTGGAAACACCATATATTTT	CASSLGHSISGNTIYF
NA	NA	TRBV7-7	TRBJ2-2	TGTGCCAGCAGCTTAGTGGCTAGCGACACCGGGGAGCTGTTTTTT	CASSLVASDTGELFF